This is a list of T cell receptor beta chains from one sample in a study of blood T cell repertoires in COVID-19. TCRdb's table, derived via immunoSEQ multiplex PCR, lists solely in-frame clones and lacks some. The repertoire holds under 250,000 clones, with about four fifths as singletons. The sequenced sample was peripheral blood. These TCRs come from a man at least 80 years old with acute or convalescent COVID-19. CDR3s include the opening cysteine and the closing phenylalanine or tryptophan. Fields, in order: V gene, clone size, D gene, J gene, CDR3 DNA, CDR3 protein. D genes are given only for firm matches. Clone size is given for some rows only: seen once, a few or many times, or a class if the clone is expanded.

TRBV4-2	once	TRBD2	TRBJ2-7	TGTGCCAGCAGCCAAGGGGGACTAGCGGGAGAATACGAGCAGTACTTC	CASSQGGLAGEYEQYF
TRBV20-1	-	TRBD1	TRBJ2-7	TGCAGTGCTAGTCCGGGACAGGGGGGGTACGAGCAGTACTTC	CSASPGQGGYEQYF
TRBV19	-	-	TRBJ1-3	TGTGCCAGTAGCGCAGGGGCGCTCGGAAACACCATATATTTT	CASSAGALGNTIYF
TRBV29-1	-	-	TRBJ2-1	TGCAGCGTACAACAGGACAGCACCTCCTACAATGAGCAGTTCTTC	CSVQQDSTSYNEQFF
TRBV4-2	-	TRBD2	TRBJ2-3	TGTGCCAGCAGCCAAGATCTCCCAACTAGCGGGAGGGATACGCAGTATTTT	CASSQDLPTSGRDTQYF
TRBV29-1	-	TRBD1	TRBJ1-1	TGCAGCGTAGAAGCCGACAGGGGTCCTGAAGCTTTCTTT	CSVEADRGPEAFF
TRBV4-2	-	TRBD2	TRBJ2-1	TGTGCCAGCAGCCAAGATGCTCGGGGGGGCCACAATGAGCAGTTCTTC	CASSQDARGGHNEQFF
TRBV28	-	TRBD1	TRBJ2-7	TGTGCCAGCCACGACAGGGGAGCTACCTACGAGCAGTACTTC	CASHDRGATYEQYF
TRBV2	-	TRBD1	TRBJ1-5	TGTGCCAGCAGTGAAATGTTAGGACAGGGGGGAGGGATTCATCAGCCCCAGCATTTT	CASSEMLGQGGGIHQPQHF
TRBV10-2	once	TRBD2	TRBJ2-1	TGCGCCAGTCATCCCCTCGGGGGGAGGTATGAGCAGTTCTTC	CASHPLGGRYEQFF
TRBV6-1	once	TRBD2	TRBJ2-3	TGTGCCAGCAGTGAAGTGTGGAGCAGCGGGGCCACAGATACGCAGTATTTT	CASSEVWSSGATDTQYF
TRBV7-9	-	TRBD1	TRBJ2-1	TGTGCCAGCAGGGAGACAGGGCCTGGGAACAGTGAGCAGTTCTTC	CASRETGPGNSEQFF
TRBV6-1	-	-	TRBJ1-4	TGTGCCAGCAGTGAAGCGCCAGGGAAGGGAGGGGAAAAACTGTTTTTT	CASSEAPGKGGEKLFF
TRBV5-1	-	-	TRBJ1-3	TGCGCCAGCAGCTTGACTCCTGGACAGAACTCTGGAAACACCATATATTTT	CASSLTPGQNSGNTIYF
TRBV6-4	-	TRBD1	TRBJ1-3	TGTGCCAGCAGTGACGGGGACAGGCCTCCCTCTGGAAACACCATATATTTT	CASSDGDRPPSGNTIYF
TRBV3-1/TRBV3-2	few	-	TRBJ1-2	TGTGCCAGCAGCCAAGAGCGAAGCTATGGCTACACCTTC	CASSQERSYGYTF
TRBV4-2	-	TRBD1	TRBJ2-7	TGTGCCAGCAGTCGTGACAGGGGCTATAAACGTTTC	CASSRDRGYKRF
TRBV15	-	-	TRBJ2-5	TGTGCCACCAGCAGGAGGGGGGACAGTATAGTAGAGACCCAGTACTTC	CATSRRGDSIVETQYF
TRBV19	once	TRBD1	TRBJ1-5	TGTGCCAGTAGTATGAGGGACAGGGGTCATCAGCCCCAGCATTTT	CASSMRDRGHQPQHF
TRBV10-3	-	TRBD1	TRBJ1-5	TGTGCCATCAGTGAGCCCGGGACAGGGAATCAGCCCCAGCATTTT	CAISEPGTGNQPQHF
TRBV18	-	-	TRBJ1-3	TGTGCCAGCTCACCACCGGCCAGAATCTCTGGAAACACCATATATTTT	CASSPPARISGNTIYF
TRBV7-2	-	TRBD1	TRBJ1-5	TGTGCCAGCAGCTTGGATCAGGGGGCTCGGCAGCCCCAGCATTTT	CASSLDQGARQPQHF
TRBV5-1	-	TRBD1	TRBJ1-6	TGCGCCAGCAGCTTGGAGGGGGCCCGTTATTCACCCCTCCACTTT	CASSLEGARYSPLHF
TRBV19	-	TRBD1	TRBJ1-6	TGTGCCAGTAGTCCTACTCACAGGGGTAGTTCACCCCTCCACTTT	CASSPTHRGSSPLHF
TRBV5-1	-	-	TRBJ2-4	TGCGCCAGCAGCCCAGGACAATGGTGGACAGCTTTAAACATTCAGTACTTC	CASSPGQWWTALNIQYF
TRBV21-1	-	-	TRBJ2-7	TGTGCCAGCAGGCCGCATCGACGGGCCTACGAGCAGTACTTC	CASRPHRRAYEQYF
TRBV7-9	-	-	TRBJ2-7	TGTGCCAGCAGCTCAACTCGGGGAACCTACGAGCAGTACTTC	CASSSTRGTYEQYF
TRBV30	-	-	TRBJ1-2	TGTGCCTGGAGTGCAAGGGGTCTCTATGGCTACACCTTC	CAWSARGLYGYTF
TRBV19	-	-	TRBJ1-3	TGTGCCAGTAGCAAGCCAGGTGTTGGAAACACCATATATTTT	CASSKPGVGNTIYF
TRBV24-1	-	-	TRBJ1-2	TGTGCCACCAGTGGCTTCGGGGGACCTAACTATGGCTACACCTTC	CATSGFGGPNYGYTF
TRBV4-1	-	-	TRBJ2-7	TGCGCCAGCAGCCAAGATACAAGGGGGATTTACGAGCAGTACTTC	CASSQDTRGIYEQYF
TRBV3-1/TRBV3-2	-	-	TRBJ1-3	TGTGCCAGCAGCCAAGCCATAATGGAGCACACCATATATTTT	CASSQAIMEHTIYF
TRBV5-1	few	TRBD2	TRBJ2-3	TGCGCCAGCAGCCCGACTAGCGGGGTCGTCACAGATACGCAGTATTTT	CASSPTSGVVTDTQYF